This record covers a single T cell receptor beta chain. Donors came from a validation cohort of some 130 subjects, distinct from the first 666-subject cohort. The source of the sample is a study of cytomegalovirus exposure and HLA in healthy donors. Study at large: In a later analysis, the 120 or so validation repertoires were reported to have used the same platform as the 600 to 800 first-cohort repertoires.

Produced via immunoSEQ multiplex PCR; TCRdb's table is partial and in-frame only. The sample lists about 220,000 clones, approximately 83% occurring once. The origin of this receptor is a woman aged 25 to 39 in good health and CMV-seropositive. Material: PBMCs.

The DNA of the CDR3 is TGTGCCAGTAGTATGGGTGGACAGAGCACAGATACGCAGTATTTT. Amino acid sequence: CASSMGGQSTDTQYF. This chain uses TRBV19 with TRBJ2-3; a weak D match, TRBD1 (6 bases). V lost 3 bases to trimming and J lost 0 bases, with 10 bases between them. The length of the CDR3 is 15 residues. Germline V gene sequence: CDR1 LNHDA, CDR2 SQIVND (reference sequence).